Listed here are 30 T cell receptor beta chains from one sample, sequenced in a study of T cell repertoires in cytomegalovirus infection. Antigens for these TCRs are unknown. TCRdb reanalysed the reads using MiXCR and keeps one entry per CDR3 protein. This sample carries around 500,000 distinct CDR3 sequences, under 55% of them seen once, and the ten largest clones take just under 45%. The material sequenced was cultured PBMCs, taken from culture after CMV antigen stimulation. The receptors originated from a human donor in good health (CMV status not recorded). Some clones in this sample may be carry-over from other donors' samples.

This chain uses TRBV2 with TRBJ1-5; 8 nucleotides match TRBD1. V was clipped by 7 bases and J by 4 bases; unmatched bases: 9. The CDR3 contains 15 residues. Germline V gene lookup returns CDR1 SNHLY and CDR2 FYNNEI. The CDR3 region is CASTEDREPNQPQHF. The CDR3 DNA sequence: TGTGCCAGCACCGAGGACAGGGAACCGAATCAGCCCCAGCATTTT.

The chain employs TRBV24-1 and TRBJ2-3; TRBD1 agrees at 10 bases. This CDR3 contains 15 residues. Germline values: CDR1 KGHDR, CDR2 SFDVKD. V was clipped by 3 bases and J by 5 bases; unmatched bases: 4. The CDR3: CATSDPGQGVDTQYF. DNA for the CDR3: TGTGCCACCAGTGATCCCGGACAGGGGGTAGATACGCAGTATTTT.

V and J are TRBV2 and TRBJ2-7, with D possibly matching TRBD2 (5 bases). CDR1 is SNHLY, CDR2 FYNNEI, per germline. Between the trimmed V and J ends, which lost 9 bases and 5 bases, there was a span of 8 bases. The CDR3 runs to 10 residues. The CDR3 here is CASHGNEQYF. DNA of the CDR3: TGTGCCAGTCACGGGAACGAGCAGTACTTC.

The chain carries TRBV18 and TRBJ2-1; 7 positions agree with TRBD1. The CDR3 has 15 residues. V gave up 3 bases and J gave up 6 bases; unmatched junction bases: 8. Germline V gives CDR1 KGHSH, CDR2 LQKENI. This CDR3 is CASSPRGQGVNEQFF. The CDR3 region has the DNA TGTGCCAGCTCACCCCGAGGTCAGGGGGTCAATGAGCAGTTCTTC.

This chain connects TRBV5-5 to TRBJ1-5; the D is unclear. Germline lookup yields CDR1 SGHKS and CDR2 YYEKEE (reference sequence). Deletions cut 4 bases from V and 9 bases from J, with 14 bases between. This CDR3 is built from 13 residues. CDR3 nucleotides: TGTGCCAGCAGCCTCGACATCAGCGCGCCCCAGCATTTT. The encoded protein is CASSLDISAPQHF.

This clonotype was recorded only once. The chain recombines TRBV20-1 with TRBJ2-1; D uncertain. V lost 8 bases and J 0 bases, leaving 17 bases between the germline ends. Per germline, CDR1 DFQATT and CDR2 SNEGSKA (reference sequence). CDR3 length: 15 residues. The CDR3 spells CSTRPASLSYNEQFF. Written as DNA, the CDR3 is TGCAGTACCCGCCCGGCCAGCCTCTCCTACAATGAGCAGTTCTTC.

This clonotype appeared a few times. This rearrangement joins TRBV7-9 to TRBJ2-3; D unclear. Germline V gives CDR1 SEHNR, CDR2 FQNEAQ (reference sequence). Trimming left V 5 bases short and J 6 bases short, with 21 bases between. This CDR3 has 16 residues. CDR3 protein: CASSPAGPVMYDTQYF. CDR3 bases: TGTGCCAGCAGCCCCGCCGGGCCTGTGATGTATGATACGCAGTATTTT.

The gene calls are TRBV7-2 and TRBJ2-1, with 12 positions matching TRBD2. The CDR3 consists of 18 residues. In germline, CDR1 is SGHTA, CDR2 FQGNSA. The V and J ends lost 2 bases and 9 bases, in that order; junction bases with no gene match: 14. Here the CDR3 DNA reads TGTGCCAGCAGCTTAATCGGACTAGCGGGATGCCAGGGGGGTGAGCAGTTCTTC. Amino acids: CASSLIGLAGCQGGEQFF. The full variable domain, with the rest looked up from reference TRBV7-2 and TRBJ2-1, is GAGVSQSPSNKVTEKGKDVELRCDPISGHTALYWYRQSLGQGLEFLIYFQGNSAPDKSGLPSDRFSAERTGGSVSTLTIQRTQQEDSAVYLCASSLIGLAGCQGGEQFFGPGTRLTVL.

Points on this clonotype: One end of the junction is discordant with germline, which a read error may explain. J is TRBJ1-2 and V is TRBV6-8, with a weak D call TRBD1 (6 bases). The CDR3 extends over 15 amino acids. CDR1 MNHGY and CDR2 SAAAGT come from the germline V gene. The CDR3 bases are TGTGCCAGCCGTTACGGGGGGGGGGCAGGTGGTGGCTACACCTTC. It specifies CASRYGGGAGGGYTF.

This clonotype was counted at least ten times. The chain combines TRBV7-8 with TRBJ1-4, with 9 bases matching TRBD1. The CDR3 spans 17 residues. V trimming: 0 bases; J trimming: 6 bases; junction bases outside the gene matches: 8. CDR1 is SGHVS and CDR2 is FQNEAQ in the germline V gene. As DNA, the CDR3 is TGTGCCAGCAGCTTAGCGATCACAGGGGGCGGCTATGAAAAACTGTTTTTT. Translated: CASSLAITGGGYEKLFF. The variable domain in full, with the rest retrieved from reference TRBV7-8 and TRBJ1-4, is GAGVSQSPRYKVAKRGQDVALRCDPISGHVSLFWYQQALGQGPEFLTYFQNEAQLDKSGLPSDRFFAERPEGSVSTLKIQRTQQEDSAVYLCASSLAITGGGYEKLFFGSGTQLSVL.

V is TRBV7-2 and J is TRBJ2-7; D remains ambiguous. The CDR3 extends over 12 amino acids. CDR1 SGHTA and CDR2 FQGNSA come from the germline V gene. V was pared by 5 bases and J by 7 bases, with 12 bases between. CDR3 DNA sequence: TGTGCCAGCAGCCTCAAAAACACGGAGCAGTACTTC. It is translated as CASSLKNTEQYF.

In its sample, this clonotype was seen a few times. This chain uses TRBV28 with TRBJ2-3; TRBD1 is a possible D gene (5 bases). In germline, CDR1 is MDHEN, CDR2 SYDVKM. Trimming pared 4 bases from V and 6 bases from J, leaving 26 bases between. The CDR3 contains 18 residues. This CDR3 reads CASSSKPDLGHPRDTQYF. The CDR3 nucleotides read TGTGCCAGCAGTTCAAAACCCGATCTTGGACACCCGCGGGATACGCAGTATTTT.

V and J are TRBV12-5 and TRBJ1-1; D is uncertain. Germline assignment: CDR1 LGHNT and CDR2 FRNRAP. Trimming pared 0 bases from V and 4 bases from J, leaving 15 bases between. The CDR3 contains 16 residues. CDR3 in amino acids: CASGLVLPLRSTEAFF. The CDR3 bases are TGTGCTAGTGGTTTGGTACTCCCTCTACGGAGCACTGAAGCTTTCTTT.

The chain has TRBV7-9 and TRBJ2-7; the D gene is possibly TRBD2 (6 bases). The germline CDR1 and CDR2 sequences are SEHNR and FQNEAQ (reference sequence). V lost 5 bases and J lost 3, with 14 bases in between. The CDR3 is 14 amino acids. This chain's CDR3 is CASSPGGADYEQYF. CDR3 coding DNA: TGTGCCAGCAGCCCCGGCGGGGCAGACTACGAGCAGTACTTC.

V is TRBV4-1 and J is TRBJ1-3; D gene unclear. This CDR3 has 17 residues. Deletions cut 4 bases from V and 0 bases from J, with 16 bases between. Germline CDR1 MGHRA, CDR2 YSYEKL. The CDR3: CASSRQGLTLSGNTIYF. As DNA, the CDR3 is TGCGCCAGCAGCCGCCAAGGGTTAACGCTCTCTGGAAACACCATATATTTT.

The V call is TRBV7-9, the J call TRBJ1-6; D is perhaps TRBD1 (6 bases). The CDR3 loop spans 12 amino acids. V shed 10 bases and J shed 8 bases, with 12 bases lying between them. Germline lookup yields CDR1 SEHNR and CDR2 FQNEAQ (reference sequence). CDR3 DNA sequence: TGTGCCATACAGGGTGAGGATTCACCCCTCCACTTT. Amino acids: CAIQGEDSPLHF.

The chain carries TRBV6-1 and TRBJ1-5; 8 positions agree with TRBD1. J lost 5 bases, V lost 2 bases, and 8 bases had no gene match. The CDR3 contains 16 residues. CDR1 is MNHNS and CDR2 is SASEGT in the germline V gene. The CDR3 sequence: CASSENIRGQHQPQHF. CDR3 nucleotides: TGTGCCAGCAGTGAAAATATCAGGGGGCAGCATCAGCCCCAGCATTTT.

The chain is built from TRBV27 and TRBJ1-5, with TRBD1 identical over 9 bases. The CDR3 has 14 amino acids. V lost 5 bases and J lost 3; bases outside the gene matches: 2. Germline CDR1 MNHEY, CDR2 SMNVEV (reference sequence). The DNA for the CDR3 is TGTGCCAGCAGTCCACAGGGGGCCAATCAGCCCCAGCATTTT. Its translation: CASSPQGANQPQHF.

The chain has TRBV28 and TRBJ1-5, with a weak D call TRBD1 (5 bases). The CDR3 sequence is 19 residues long. Germline V gives CDR1 MDHEN, CDR2 SYDVKM. Trimming took 4 bases from V and 7 from J, leaving 29 bases between them. For the CDR3, the DNA is TGTGCCAGCAGTTCCCCGGTCGGGGGGGAGGGAAACCTTGGGCAGCCCCAGCATTTT. Encoded protein: CASSSPVGGEGNLGQPQHF.

This clonotype has just a few counts. The chain uses TRBV7-8 and TRBJ2-4; no clear D gene. Per germline, CDR1 SGHVS and CDR2 FQNEAQ. V lost 1 base and J 7 bases, leaving 5 bases between the germline ends. The CDR3 is 12 residues long. CDR3 loop: CASSLDGNIQYF. The CDR3, as DNA: TGTGCCAGCAGCTTAGACGGGAACATTCAGTACTTC.

The rearrangement joins TRBV7-2 to TRBJ1-4; no clear D gene. The CDR3 runs 16 residues. Germline assignment: CDR1 SGHTA and CDR2 FQGNSA. Trimming shortened V by 5 bases and J by 2 bases, and 15 bases separated the two germline ends. The CDR3 nucleotides read TGTGCCAGCAGCCCTAACTGGGCGTCGACTAATGAAAAACTGTTTTTT. Its translation: CASSPNWASTNEKLFF.

This clonotype was observed a few times. J is TRBJ1-1 and V is TRBV6-1; 8 bases align to TRBD1. Per germline, CDR1 MNHNS and CDR2 SASEGT. V dropped 5 bases and J dropped 3; count of bases not matched to a gene: 5. The CDR3 loop spans 14 amino acids. DNA for the CDR3: TGTGCCAGCAGTCGACAGGGGAGAGACACTGAAGCTTTCTTT. This codes for CASSRQGRDTEAFF.

This clonotype was seen at least ten times. The V gene is TRBV7-2, the J gene TRBJ2-3; the match to TRBD2 covers 9 bases. The CDR3 is made up of 21 amino acids. With V trimmed by 5 bases and J by 1 base, 22 bases remained unmatched. Germline assignment: CDR1 SGHTA and CDR2 FQGNSA. The CDR3 here is CASSRSGRLAVFRGGTDTQYF. The DNA of the CDR3 is TGTGCCAGCAGCAGGTCCGGAAGACTAGCGGTTTTCCGGGGGGGCACAGATACGCAGTATTTT.

This clonotype has more than one count but fewer than ten. The J gene is TRBJ2-3, the V gene TRBV7-2; the match to TRBD2 covers 7 bases. Germline V gene data show CDR1 as SGHTA and CDR2 as FQGNSA. V shed 7 bases and J 8 bases; nucleotides not matched to a gene: 12. CDR3 length: 14 residues. The CDR3 nucleotides are TGTGCCAGCACCAGGGCGGGGGTCCCTGGTACGCAGTATTTT. This gives the protein CASTRAGVPGTQYF.

The V call is TRBV7-2, the J call TRBJ2-5; D possibly corresponds to TRBD1 (5 bases). CDR3 length: 14 residues. V gave up 7 bases and J gave up 4 bases, with 16 bases separating them. Germline V lookup: CDR1 SGHTA, CDR2 FQGNSA. CDR3 amino acids: CASTNLQGLETQYF. DNA for the CDR3: TGTGCCAGCACCAACCTGCAGGGTTTAGAGACCCAGTACTTC.

This clonotype was seen only once. This chain links TRBV11-2 with TRBJ2-7, with a possible D match to TRBD1 (6 bases). V lost 3 bases and J 6 bases, leaving 15 bases between the germline ends. Germline CDR1 reads SGHAT; CDR2 reads FQNNGV. The CDR3 length is 14 residues. In DNA, the CDR3 is TGTGCCAGCAGCTTTTTCGGCAGGGGATCCGAGCAGTACTTC. It codes for CASSFFGRGSEQYF.

The chain links TRBV15 to TRBJ1-1; D may be TRBD1 (5 bases). Germline CDR1 LNHNV, CDR2 YYDKDF (reference sequence). V was pared by 1 base and J by 8 bases, with 14 bases between. The CDR3 length is 14 residues. CDR3 in amino acids: CATSRVFRGAEAFF. The CDR3 nucleotides read TGTGCCACCAGCAGAGTGTTTCGGGGCGCCGAAGCTTTCTTT.

A few counts support this clonotype. V is TRBV4-1 and J is TRBJ2-7; TRBD2 aligns across 7 bases. J lost 0 bases, V lost 2 bases, and 4 bases had no gene match. Germline V gene data show CDR1 as MGHRA and CDR2 as YSYEKL. This CDR3 is 15 amino acids long. For the CDR3, the DNA is TGCGCCAGCAGCCAAAGTAGCGGGTACTCCTACGAGCAGTACTTC. Translated, it gives CASSQSSGYSYEQYF.

This clonotype occurred a few times. V usage is TRBV7-2 and J usage is TRBJ1-4; 7 nucleotides align to TRBD1. CDR1 and CDR2 from the germline V gene are SGHTA and FQGNSA. The CDR3 is made up of 16 amino acids. V gave up 5 bases and J gave up 3 bases; unmatched junction bases: 9. CDR3 loop: CASSPGQARSNEKLFF. CDR3 DNA: TGTGCCAGCAGCCCCGGACAGGCTAGGTCTAATGAAAAACTGTTTTTT.

The rearrangement links TRBV7-2 to TRBJ2-5, with 14 bases fitting TRBD2. The CDR3 has 16 residues. The germline V gene encodes CDR1 SGHTA and CDR2 FQGNSA. After removal of 5 bases from V and 4 bases from J, the junction contained 6 bases not matched to a gene. In DNA, the CDR3 is TGTGCCAGCAGCCGTCCGGGACTAGCGGGAGCAGAGACCCAGTACTTC. Amino acid sequence: CASSRPGLAGAETQYF.